One sample yielded the 2 T cell receptor beta chains listed below, sequenced in a study of preoperative IRX-2 immunotherapy in early breast cancer. As to treatment: preoperative locoregional IRX-2 cytokine immunotherapy. Method: immunoSEQ multiplex PCR; TCRdb's copy keeps in-frame clones and lacks some. The profile shows approximately 6,300 clones, roughly three quarters of them singletons. Sequenced here: tumor tissue, sampled before IRX-2 immunotherapy. The receptors derive from a human donor with breast cancer.

This clone turned up a few times. The J gene is TRBJ1-2, the V gene TRBV11-3; D may be TRBD1 (5 bases). V was trimmed by 0 bases and J by 4 bases, leaving 15 bases between them. The CDR3 is 16 residues long. Germline V gene lookup returns CDR1 SGHNT and CDR2 YENEEA. The CDR3 region is CASSLEGPPRGYGYTF. The CDR3 coding sequence is TGTGCCAGCAGCTTAGAGGGACCGCCTCGGGGCTATGGCTACACCTTC.

The V gene is TRBV5-1, the J gene TRBJ2-2; D is tentatively TRBD1 or TRBD2 (5 bases each). Between the trimmed V and J ends, which lost 0 bases and 7 bases, there was a span of 10 bases. The CDR3 runs to 14 residues. Germline-derived CDR1 and CDR2 are SGHRS and YFSETQ. The CDR3 DNA is TGCGCCAGCAGCTTGGACGGGGCGGGCGGGGAGCTGTTTTTT. Its translation is CASSLDGAGGELFF. The full variable domain, completed using reference TRBV5-1 and TRBJ2-2, is KAGVTQTPRYLIKTRGQQVTLSCSPISGHRSVSWYQQTPGQGLQFLFEYFSETQRNKGNFPGRFSGRQFSNSRSEMNVSTLELGDSALYLCASSLDGAGGELFFGEGSRLTVL.